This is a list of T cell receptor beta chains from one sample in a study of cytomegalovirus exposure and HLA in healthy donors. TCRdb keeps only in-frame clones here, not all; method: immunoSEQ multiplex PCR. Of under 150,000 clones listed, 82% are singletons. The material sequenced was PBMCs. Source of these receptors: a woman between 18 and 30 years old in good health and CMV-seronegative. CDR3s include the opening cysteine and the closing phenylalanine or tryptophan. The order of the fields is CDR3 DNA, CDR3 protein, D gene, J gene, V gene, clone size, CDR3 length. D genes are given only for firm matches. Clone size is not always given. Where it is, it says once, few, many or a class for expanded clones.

DNA: TGTGCCAGCAGTTTCGGTCTAGACAGCTTCTACGAGCAGTACTTC; CDR3: CASSFGLDSFYEQYF; D: .; J: TRBJ2-7; V: TRBV28; size: .; length: 15
DNA: TGTGCCAGCAGCAGCCCGACAGGGACCCATCAGCCCCAGCATTTT; CDR3: CASSSPTGTHQPQHF; D: TRBD1; J: TRBJ1-5; V: TRBV7-9; size: .; length: 15
DNA: TGTGCCAGCAGCTATGGACAAGGAGGCAATCAGCCCCAGCATTTT; CDR3: CASSYGQGGNQPQHF; D: .; J: TRBJ1-5; V: TRBV2; size: .; length: 15
DNA: TGTGCCAGCAGCCATCTCGCGGGGGGGCCCGATGAGCAGTTCTTC; CDR3: CASSHLAGGPDEQFF; D: TRBD2; J: TRBJ2-1; V: TRBV14; size: .; length: 15
DNA: TGCAGCGTTGGCAGCGCGAACACCGGGGAGCTGTTTTTT; CDR3: CSVGSANTGELFF; D: .; J: TRBJ2-2; V: TRBV29-1; size: .; length: 13
DNA: TGTGCCAGCAGCTTAGAGGGCAGACTGAACACTGAAGCTTTCTTT; CDR3: CASSLEGRLNTEAFF; D: .; J: TRBJ1-1; V: TRBV11-3; size: .; length: 15
DNA: TGCGCCAGCAGTCCAACTAGCGGGGGCCTGGGTTTGAATACGCAGTATTTT; CDR3: CASSPTSGGLGLNTQYF; D: TRBD2; J: TRBJ2-3; V: TRBV10-1; size: .; length: 17
DNA: TGCGCCAGCAGTGAGAGGGACACCTATGGCTACACCTTC; CDR3: CASSERDTYGYTF; D: .; J: TRBJ1-2; V: TRBV10-1; size: many; length: 13
DNA: TGTGCCAGCTCTGGGGCCTCCTGGGGAGGCTCCTACGAGCAGTACTTC; CDR3: CASSGASWGGSYEQYF; D: .; J: TRBJ2-7; V: TRBV28; size: .; length: 16
DNA: TGCGCCAGCAGTGACGCTTTGAGCTATGGCTACACCTTC; CDR3: CASSDALSYGYTF; D: .; J: TRBJ1-2; V: TRBV10-1; size: .; length: 13
DNA: TGTGCCAGCAGCTTACTAACAGATACGCAGTATTTT; CDR3: CASSLLTDTQYF; D: .; J: TRBJ2-3; V: TRBV7-6; size: .; length: 12
DNA: TGTGCCAGCAGCGTTGGCAGGGATGGATCTGGGGCCAACGTCCTGACTTTC; CDR3: CASSVGRDGSGANVLTF; D: .; J: TRBJ2-6; V: TRBV9; size: .; length: 17
DNA: TGTGCCATCAGTGAGCGAGGGGGACAGGGGACCTACGAGCAGTACTTC; CDR3: CAISERGGQGTYEQYF; D: TRBD1; J: TRBJ2-7; V: TRBV10-3; size: once; length: 16
DNA: TGTGCCAGTACAAGGACAGGGGGCTTGAACACTGAAGCTTTCTTT; CDR3: CASTRTGGLNTEAFF; D: TRBD1; J: TRBJ1-1; V: TRBV19; size: .; length: 15
DNA: TGTGCCAGCAGTTATTGGGACAGGGGCTCCAATGAGCAGTTCTTC; CDR3: CASSYWDRGSNEQFF; D: TRBD1; J: TRBJ2-1; V: TRBV6-5; size: few; length: 15
DNA: TGTGCCAGCAGTGTGGGTGGGACAGGGCGAAATGAGCAGTTCTTC; CDR3: CASSVGGTGRNEQFF; D: TRBD1; J: TRBJ2-1; V: TRBV6-1; size: .; length: 15
DNA: TGTGCCAGCACCAGGACGACAGACCATCAGCCCCAGCATTTT; CDR3: CASTRTTDHQPQHF; D: .; J: TRBJ1-5; V: TRBV28; size: .; length: 14
DNA: TGTGCCAGGGCAAGCCACCTCAGGCCGCACACCATATATTTT; CDR3: CARASHLRPHTIYF; D: .; J: TRBJ1-3; V: TRBV28; size: .; length: 14
DNA: TGTGCCAGCAGCGTAGGGGAGTTGTATCAGACCCAGTACTTC; CDR3: CASSVGELYQTQYF; D: .; J: TRBJ2-5; V: TRBV9; size: .; length: 14
DNA: TGTGCCAGCAGTTTAAGGGGGCGAGGGAATGAAAAACTGTTTTTT; CDR3: CASSLRGRGNEKLFF; D: TRBD1; J: TRBJ1-4; V: TRBV28; size: few; length: 15
DNA: TGTGCCAGCAGCCCGGGGTTTGAGTCCGAAGCTTTCTTT; CDR3: CASSPGFESEAFF; D: .; J: TRBJ1-1; V: TRBV6-5; size: few; length: 13
DNA: TGTGCCAGCAGCTTAGTAGCGGGAGGCCTTTACGAGCAGTACTTC; CDR3: CASSLVAGGLYEQYF; D: TRBD2; J: TRBJ2-7; V: TRBV7-9; size: .; length: 15
DNA: TGTGCCAGCAGCTTAGAGACAGGGGCTGTGGCCGGGGAGCTGTTTTTT; CDR3: CASSLETGAVAGELFF; D: TRBD1; J: TRBJ2-2; V: TRBV11-2; size: .; length: 16
DNA: TGTGCCAGTAGTATCCTAACAGGGGGCCAGGCTGGGGCCAACGTCCTGACTTTC; CDR3: CASSILTGGQAGANVLTF; D: TRBD1; J: TRBJ2-6; V: TRBV19; size: .; length: 18
DNA: TGTGCCACCAGCACTAGAGGCGGGCAGGGGGCGCGAGAGCAGTACTTC; CDR3: CATSTRGGQGAREQYF; D: TRBD1; J: TRBJ2-7; V: TRBV15; size: .; length: 16
DNA: TGCGCCAGCAGCTTACTAGCGGAGTACCAAGAGACCCAGTACTTC; CDR3: CASSLLAEYQETQYF; D: TRBD2; J: TRBJ2-5; V: TRBV5-1; size: .; length: 15
DNA: TGTGCCAGCAGTTACGGCGGGGGTGGCAATCAGCCCCAGCATTTT; CDR3: CASSYGGGGNQPQHF; D: .; J: TRBJ1-5; V: TRBV6-5; size: .; length: 15
DNA: TGCAGCGTTAATTCCGGCAGGGGCCTGACTTATGGCTACACCTTC; CDR3: CSVNSGRGLTYGYTF; D: .; J: TRBJ1-2; V: TRBV29-1; size: few; length: 15
DNA: TGCGCCAGCAGGGTATTTGCCGGAGACTACAATGAGCAGTTCTTC; CDR3: CASRVFAGDYNEQFF; D: .; J: TRBJ2-1; V: TRBV5-1; size: .; length: 15
DNA: TGTGCCAGCAGTTACACAGATAATTCACCCCTCCACTTT; CDR3: CASSYTDNSPLHF; D: .; J: TRBJ1-6; V: TRBV6-5; size: .; length: 13
DNA: TGTGCCAGCAGCGCCCAGTCGAACACTGAAGCTTTCTTT; CDR3: CASSAQSNTEAFF; D: .; J: TRBJ1-1; V: TRBV14; size: .; length: 13
DNA: TGTGCCAGCAGCATCGAGGGGGCCAACGTCCTGACTTTC; CDR3: CASSIEGANVLTF; D: .; J: TRBJ2-6; V: TRBV6-5; size: .; length: 13
DNA: TGTGCCAGCAGCCCGACAGGGAAGGGTAATGAAAAACTGTTTTTT; CDR3: CASSPTGKGNEKLFF; D: TRBD1; J: TRBJ1-4; V: TRBV11-2; size: .; length: 15
DNA: TGTGCCAGCACCCATTATGGGACAGGGAGCTATGGCTACACCTTC; CDR3: CASTHYGTGSYGYTF; D: TRBD1; J: TRBJ1-2; V: TRBV28; size: .; length: 15
DNA: TGTGCCAGCAGTTACCTCGGAGGGCCTTCGGTGGACGGCTACACCTTC; CDR3: CASSYLGGPSVDGYTF; D: .; J: TRBJ1-2; V: TRBV6-5; size: .; length: 16
DNA: TGCAGCGTTGCCGGGGATTCCTACGAGCAGTACTTC; CDR3: CSVAGDSYEQYF; D: .; J: TRBJ2-7; V: TRBV29-1; size: .; length: 12
DNA: TGTGCCAGCAGCGTAGGGGTTATGGGGGGGTACAATGAGCAGTTCTTC; CDR3: CASSVGVMGGYNEQFF; D: TRBD2; J: TRBJ2-1; V: TRBV9; size: few; length: 16
DNA: TGTGCCAGCAGTGAACGGACAGAGCTTGCCGGGGAGCTGTTTTTT; CDR3: CASSERTELAGELFF; D: .; J: TRBJ2-2; V: TRBV6-1; size: .; length: 15
DNA: TGTGCCAGCAATGCTTTAGGGGGCCGTATTGGCTACACCTTC; CDR3: CASNALGGRIGYTF; D: TRBD1; J: TRBJ1-2; V: TRBV28; size: .; length: 14
DNA: TGTGCTAGCAGTCCCGGGACAAGAAACACCGGGGAGCTGTTTTTT; CDR3: CASSPGTRNTGELFF; D: .; J: TRBJ2-2; V: TRBV7-7; size: .; length: 15
DNA: TGTGCCAGCAGCTTAGGACAGGGAATGGTCTATGGCTACACCTTC; CDR3: CASSLGQGMVYGYTF; D: TRBD1; J: TRBJ1-2; V: TRBV5-6; size: once; length: 15
DNA: TGCGCCAGCAGCCAGACAGGGGGGGAGGAGACCCAGTACTTC; CDR3: CASSQTGGEETQYF; D: TRBD1; J: TRBJ2-5; V: TRBV4-1; size: .; length: 14
DNA: TGTGCCTGGATGGGACAAGAAGCTTTCTTT; CDR3: CAWMGQEAFF; D: .; J: TRBJ1-1; V: TRBV30; size: few; length: 10
DNA: TGTGCCAGCAGTTACTCGAGCGTTCGCTCCTACAATGAGCAGTTCTTC; CDR3: CASSYSSVRSYNEQFF; D: .; J: TRBJ2-1; V: TRBV6-5; size: .; length: 16
DNA: TGCGCCAGCAGTCAGAGGGAGCTGGGGACCCAGTACTTC; CDR3: CASSQRELGTQYF; D: .; J: TRBJ2-5; V: TRBV5-1; size: .; length: 13
DNA: TGTGCCAGTAGTATCACGTCGACCCCAGGGACAGATACGCAGTATTTT; CDR3: CASSITSTPGTDTQYF; D: .; J: TRBJ2-3; V: TRBV19; size: .; length: 16
DNA: TGTGCCAGCAGCGTAGACAGGGCGGACACCATATATTTT; CDR3: CASSVDRADTIYF; D: .; J: TRBJ1-3; V: TRBV9; size: once; length: 13
DNA: TGTGCCAGCAGTGCCCATTCCAGGGGCGGAGAGACCCAGTACTTC; CDR3: CASSAHSRGGETQYF; D: .; J: TRBJ2-5; V: TRBV6-1; size: .; length: 15
DNA: TGTGCCAGCACACCTGAGCGGAGGGTCGGCGAGCAGTACTTC; CDR3: CASTPERRVGEQYF; D: .; J: TRBJ2-7; V: TRBV2; size: medium-sized; length: 14
DNA: TGTGCCACCAGCAGAGGAGGGAAAGCGACAGGGGATCGGGAAAAACTGTTTTTT; CDR3: CATSRGGKATGDREKLFF; D: TRBD1; J: TRBJ1-4; V: TRBV15; size: .; length: 18
DNA: TGTGCCAGCTCACCACGACCTAGGGAGGGGGATCAGCCCCAGCATTTT; CDR3: CASSPRPREGDQPQHF; D: .; J: TRBJ1-5; V: TRBV18; size: .; length: 16
DNA: TGTGCCAGCAGCCTGGACAGATTCCAAGAGACCCAGTACTTC; CDR3: CASSLDRFQETQYF; D: .; J: TRBJ2-5; V: TRBV7-2; size: once; length: 14
DNA: TGTGCCAGTGCCGGGAATAATTCACCCCTCCACTTT; CDR3: CASAGNNSPLHF; D: .; J: TRBJ1-6; V: TRBV28; size: .; length: 12
DNA: TGCGCCAGCAGCTACCAGGGCATCCAAGAGACCCAGTACTTC; CDR3: CASSYQGIQETQYF; D: .; J: TRBJ2-5; V: TRBV5-1; size: .; length: 14
DNA: TGTGCCAGCAGTCAACAGGGGCCTGGAAACACCATATATTTT; CDR3: CASSQQGPGNTIYF; D: TRBD1; J: TRBJ1-3; V: TRBV28; size: .; length: 14